The rows below give T cell receptor beta chains drawn from one sample of a study of cytomegalovirus exposure and HLA in healthy donors. The assay was immunoSEQ multiplex PCR, and TCRdb's table has in-frame clones only and misses some. This sample's table has more than 100,000 clones. Source material: PBMCs. These receptors were collected from a man aged 40-49 years in good health and CMV-seronegative. Both conserved end residues are part of each CDR3.

j_gene,v_gene,CDR3aa
TRBJ2-2,TRBV27,CASSSHDREAGELFF
TRBJ2-7,TRBV28,CASSPSPAGGPIGQYF
TRBJ1-5,TRBV27,CASSLSHSGQPQHF
TRBJ2-7,TRBV30,CAWSPGTAFYEQYF
TRBJ2-7,TRBV7-2,CASSLVVSGEQYF
TRBJ2-6,TRBV6-1,CALLGRNSGANVLTF
TRBJ2-2,TRBV11-2,CASSPTRPPPPGELFF
TRBJ2-3,TRBV5-1,CASSQGLAGGRADTQYF
TRBJ2-1,TRBV15,CATSNNNEQFF
TRBJ1-2,TRBV7-9,CASSSSGTAHYGYTF
TRBJ2-1,TRBV30,CAWSRLVFWEQFF
TRBJ1-5,TRBV14,CASSQDQGRNQPQHF
TRBJ2-5,TRBV5-1,CASGTGQGLQETQYF
TRBJ2-3,TRBV5-1,CASSLLGQGARTDTQYF
TRBJ1-4,TRBV25-1,CASSNPGQGAQGEKLFF
TRBJ2-3,TRBV28,CASSPLAGGTDTQYF
TRBJ1-1,TRBV9,CASSVGAGSTEAFF
TRBJ1-1,TRBV2,CASSEQGVAATEAFF
TRBJ2-5,TRBV7-2,CASSLGRPSPQGPVETQYF
TRBJ1-2,TRBV28,CASSLGQGGGYTF
TRBJ2-1,TRBV10-3,CAISSTSGSNEQFF
TRBJ2-5,TRBV7-2,CASSLKASQETQYF
TRBJ2-3,TRBV9,CASSGWGLTDTQYF
TRBJ2-1,TRBV4-1,CASSGGNSGYNEQFF
TRBJ2-7,TRBV4-2,CASSQFVGASGATYEQYF
TRBJ1-4,TRBV25-1,CASSDIGQTNEKLFF
TRBJ1-1,TRBV9,CASSVVGGNTEAFF
TRBJ1-1,TRBV30,CAFLQVEAFF
TRBJ2-4,TRBV19,CASARTSRNLAKNIQYF
TRBJ2-7,TRBV4-2,CASSLRTGVDEQYF
TRBJ2-5,TRBV19,CASSGGTGGWGRGTQYF
TRBJ1-5,TRBV2,CASSEEGQQPQHF
TRBJ1-1,TRBV30,CASDYSGQGWFRTEAFF
TRBJ2-1,TRBV5-1,CASSLVPGDGSEQFF
TRBJ2-7,TRBV2,CASSYSTGGLRF
TRBJ2-5,TRBV7-9,CASSLETGVKTQYF
TRBJ1-6,TRBV5-1,CASSLEAGLYNSPLHF
TRBJ1-1,TRBV2,CASSPTDRVQTEAFF
TRBJ2-2,TRBV7-9,CASSLTSGSMTGELFF
TRBJ2-5,TRBV5-4,CASSLVAEETQYF
TRBJ2-2,TRBV5-1,CASLPTGNTGELFF
TRBJ1-3,TRBV7-2,CASSLDTWSGNTIYF
TRBJ2-7,TRBV6-5,CASRVRQGEQYF
TRBJ1-6,TRBV11-2,CASSSLRNSPLHF
TRBJ2-3,TRBV29-1,CSVERQGGVADTQYF
TRBJ2-7,TRBV6-1,CASTDAGQVPYEQYF
TRBJ2-5,TRBV10-1,CASSESTAGKETQYF
TRBJ2-1,TRBV6-5,CASNRDRSFYNEQFF
TRBJ1-2,TRBV30,CASDRGSSGYTF
TRBJ1-5,TRBV30,CAWRTTGGQPQHF